This is a list of T cell receptor beta chains from one sample in a study of post-analysis software for immune sequencing data. TCRdb called the PCR reads again in MiXCR, with one record for every CDR3 protein. The table shows some 500,000 distinct CDR3 sequences, with 40% to 55% occurring only once. Source material: blood. The receptor source for this set is a girl between 10 and 17 years old with multiple sclerosis. Both conserved end residues are part of each CDR3. Fields, in order: CDR3 protein, CDR3 DNA, clone size, D gene, V gene, J gene. A D gene is named only where the DNA matches it firmly. Size is stated for part of the rows, as once, few or many counts, or as a class when the clone is expanded.

CDR3aa: CASSQDTAAKYGYTF
CDR3nt: TGTGCCAGCAGCCAAGATACTGCGGCTAAGTATGGCTACACCTTC
abundance: -
d_gene: -
v_gene: TRBV4-2
j_gene: TRBJ1-2

CDR3aa: CASSLVGGLAGEVGAYEQYF
CDR3nt: TGTGCCAGCAGCTTAGTAGGGGGACTAGCGGGAGAAGTCGGGGCCTACGAGCAGTACTTC
abundance: -
d_gene: TRBD2
v_gene: TRBV7-2
j_gene: TRBJ2-7

CDR3aa: CASTELGTEAFF
CDR3nt: TGCGCCAGCACCGAATTAGGGACTGAAGCTTTCTTT
abundance: -
d_gene: -
v_gene: TRBV10-2
j_gene: TRBJ1-1

CDR3aa: CSAPRESSGKWSDTQYF
CDR3nt: TGCAGTGCTCCCAGGGAGAGTAGCGGGAAGTGGTCAGATACGCAGTATTTT
abundance: few
d_gene: TRBD2
v_gene: TRBV20-1
j_gene: TRBJ2-3

CDR3aa: CASSSQEDSYQPQHF
CDR3nt: TGTGCCAGCAGTTCCCAAGAGGACAGTTATCAGCCCCAGCATTTT
abundance: once
d_gene: -
v_gene: TRBV27
j_gene: TRBJ1-5

CDR3aa: CSAGQGTDTQYF
CDR3nt: TGCAGTGCTGGACAGGGGACAGATACGCAGTATTTT
abundance: -
d_gene: TRBD1
v_gene: TRBV20-1
j_gene: TRBJ2-3

CDR3aa: CASSKQGALGYTF
CDR3nt: TGTGCCAGCAGTAAACAGGGGGCGCTCGGCTACACCTTC
abundance: few
d_gene: TRBD1
v_gene: TRBV7-9
j_gene: TRBJ1-2

CDR3aa: CSATGPYEQYF
CDR3nt: TGCAGTGCAACAGGGCCCTACGAGCAGTACTTC
abundance: few
d_gene: -
v_gene: TRBV20-1
j_gene: TRBJ2-7

CDR3aa: CAISESLVGNQPQHF
CDR3nt: TGTGCCATCAGTGAGTCGTTAGTGGGTAATCAGCCCCAGCATTTT
abundance: -
d_gene: -
v_gene: TRBV10-3
j_gene: TRBJ1-5

CDR3aa: CSARAPTGGPFTQETQYF
CDR3nt: TGCAGTGCTAGAGCCCCGACGGGAGGACCCTTTACTCAAGAGACCCAGTACTTC
abundance: few
d_gene: TRBD2
v_gene: TRBV20-1
j_gene: TRBJ2-5

CDR3aa: CSVRAGTSRILYNEQFF
CDR3nt: TGCAGCGTGCGCGCCGGGACTAGCAGGATCCTCTACAATGAGCAGTTCTTC
abundance: -
d_gene: TRBD2
v_gene: TRBV29-1
j_gene: TRBJ2-1

CDR3aa: CASSYAGQGVDTQYF
CDR3nt: TGTGCCAGCAGTTACGCTGGACAGGGTGTAGATACGCAGTATTTT
abundance: -
d_gene: TRBD1
v_gene: TRBV6-5
j_gene: TRBJ2-3

CDR3aa: CASSRGADRGEEAPLHF
CDR3nt: TGTGCCAGCAGCCGGGGAGCAGACAGGGGCGAAGAGGCACCCCTCCACTTT
abundance: once
d_gene: TRBD1
v_gene: TRBV4-2
j_gene: TRBJ1-6

CDR3aa: CASSLIGQLDYGYTF
CDR3nt: TGTGCCAGCAGTTTGATCGGACAACTTGACTATGGCTACACCTTC
abundance: -
d_gene: -
v_gene: TRBV27
j_gene: TRBJ1-2

CDR3aa: CASSLLGGRNEQYF
CDR3nt: TGTGCCAGCAGTCTCCTAGGGGGGAGAAATGAGCAGTACTTC
abundance: -
d_gene: -
v_gene: TRBV27
j_gene: TRBJ2-7

CDR3aa: CASSPGLADPYYEQYF
CDR3nt: TGTGCCAGCAGCCCGGGACTAGCGGACCCCTACTACGAGCAGTACTTC
abundance: -
d_gene: TRBD2
v_gene: TRBV7-9
j_gene: TRBJ2-7

CDR3aa: CAGSLPRLGAFF
CDR3nt: TGTGCCGGCAGCTTACCGAGGTTAGGAGCTTTCTTT
abundance: -
d_gene: -
v_gene: TRBV7-2
j_gene: TRBJ1-1

CDR3aa: CASSVTGLNTEAFF
CDR3nt: TGTGCCAGCAGCGTAACAGGCCTCAACACTGAAGCTTTCTTT
abundance: few
d_gene: -
v_gene: TRBV9
j_gene: TRBJ1-1

CDR3aa: CSAPLAPPSYNEQFF
CDR3nt: TGCAGTGCCCCACTAGCACCTCCTTCCTACAATGAGCAGTTCTTC
abundance: -
d_gene: -
v_gene: TRBV20-1
j_gene: TRBJ2-1

CDR3aa: CASSLGTSSPYEQYF
CDR3nt: TGTGCTAGCAGCTTAGGGACTAGCTCCCCCTACGAGCAGTACTTC
abundance: few
d_gene: TRBD2
v_gene: TRBV7-7
j_gene: TRBJ2-7

CDR3aa: CASRALGRGSEANVLTF
CDR3nt: TGCGCCAGCAGAGCGTTGGGTAGAGGCTCTGAGGCCAACGTCCTGACTTTC
abundance: -
d_gene: -
v_gene: TRBV4-1
j_gene: TRBJ2-6

CDR3aa: CASSQRLATFSGANVRTF
CDR3nt: TGTGCCAGCAGTCAAAGACTAGCGACCTTCTCTGGGGCCAACGTCCGGACTTTC
abundance: -
d_gene: TRBD2
v_gene: TRBV12-3/TRBV12-4
j_gene: TRBJ2-6

CDR3aa: CASSRGLGLAVREDTQYF
CDR3nt: TGTGCCAGCAGCCGGGGTTTGGGACTAGCGGTCAGGGAAGATACGCAGTATTTT
abundance: few
d_gene: TRBD2
v_gene: TRBV6-1
j_gene: TRBJ2-3

CDR3aa: CASSPSTGVQPQHF
CDR3nt: TGTGCCAGCAGTCCGTCAACAGGGGTTCAGCCCCAGCATTTT
abundance: -
d_gene: TRBD1
v_gene: TRBV12-3/TRBV12-4
j_gene: TRBJ1-5

CDR3aa: CASSSVIGETQYF
CDR3nt: TGCGCCAGCAGCTCGGTGATTGGAGAGACCCAGTACTTC
abundance: -
d_gene: -
v_gene: TRBV5-1
j_gene: TRBJ2-5

CDR3aa: CASSLSHRGDTQYF
CDR3nt: TGTGCCAGCAGTTTATCCCACAGAGGGGATACGCAGTATTTT
abundance: -
d_gene: -
v_gene: TRBV28
j_gene: TRBJ2-3

CDR3aa: CSVGCLGYNEQFF
CDR3nt: TGCAGCGTTGGCTGTTTGGGATACAATGAGCAGTTCTTC
abundance: -
d_gene: -
v_gene: TRBV29-1
j_gene: TRBJ2-1

CDR3aa: CASSHRQGGVYEQYF
CDR3nt: TGTGCCAGCAGCCACAGACAGGGGGGGGTCTACGAGCAGTACTTC
abundance: few
d_gene: TRBD1
v_gene: TRBV28
j_gene: TRBJ2-7

CDR3aa: CAISEFGTHSYEQYF
CDR3nt: TGTGCCATCAGTGAGTTTGGCACCCACTCCTACGAGCAGTACTTC
abundance: -
d_gene: -
v_gene: TRBV10-3
j_gene: TRBJ2-7